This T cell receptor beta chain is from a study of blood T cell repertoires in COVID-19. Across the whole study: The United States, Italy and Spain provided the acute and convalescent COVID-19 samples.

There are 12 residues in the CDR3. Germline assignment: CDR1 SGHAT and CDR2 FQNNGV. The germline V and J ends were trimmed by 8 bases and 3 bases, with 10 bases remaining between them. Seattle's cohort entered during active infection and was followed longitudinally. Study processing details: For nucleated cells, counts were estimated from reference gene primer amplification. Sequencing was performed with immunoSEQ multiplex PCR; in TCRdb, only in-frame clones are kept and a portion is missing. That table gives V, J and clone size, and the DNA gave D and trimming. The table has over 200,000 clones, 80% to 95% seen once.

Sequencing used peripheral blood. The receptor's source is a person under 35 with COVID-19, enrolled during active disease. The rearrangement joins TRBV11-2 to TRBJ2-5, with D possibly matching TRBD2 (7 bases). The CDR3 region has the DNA TGTGCCAGCGAGGGGGGGGAAGAGACCCAGTACTTC. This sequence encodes CASEGGEETQYF.